A selection of T cell receptor beta chains follows, all from one sample in a study of blood T cell repertoires in COVID-19. Produced via immunoSEQ multiplex PCR; TCRdb's table is partial and in-frame only. In the table there are approximately 250,000 clones, roughly 88% of which are singletons. Sequenced: peripheral blood. These receptor sequences come from a woman in her 70s with COVID-19, enrolled during active disease. CDR3s include the opening cysteine and the closing phenylalanine or tryptophan. The order of the fields is J gene, clone size, D gene, V gene, CDR3 protein, CDR3 DNA. D genes are given only for firm matches. Expanded clones are given a class, and other clones once, few, many or no size at all.

J gene: TRBJ2-3
clone size: .
D gene: TRBD2
V gene: TRBV24-1
CDR3 protein: CATRGLAGKTDTQYF
CDR3 DNA: TGTGCCACCAGGGGACTAGCGGGAAAAACAGATACGCAGTATTTT

J gene: TRBJ2-6
clone size: .
D gene: .
V gene: TRBV28
CDR3 protein: CAARGRGANVLTF
CDR3 DNA: TGTGCCGCTCGTGGGCGCGGGGCCAACGTCCTGACTTTC

J gene: TRBJ1-6
clone size: few
D gene: TRBD1
V gene: TRBV19
CDR3 protein: CASSTSGTGDSPLHF
CDR3 DNA: TGTGCCAGTAGTACAAGCGGGACAGGGGATTCACCCCTCCACTTT

J gene: TRBJ2-3
clone size: once
D gene: TRBD1
V gene: TRBV6-5
CDR3 protein: CASSPRTGKTDTQYF
CDR3 DNA: TGTGCCAGCAGTCCCCGGACAGGGAAAACAGATACGCAGTATTTT

J gene: TRBJ1-3
clone size: once
D gene: .
V gene: TRBV7-9
CDR3 protein: CASSAETRAYF
CDR3 DNA: TGTGCCAGCAGCGCCGAGACTAGAGCGTATTTT

J gene: TRBJ2-3
clone size: .
D gene: TRBD2
V gene: TRBV7-6
CDR3 protein: CASSYLAGGRTDTQYF
CDR3 DNA: TGTGCCAGCAGCTACCTAGCGGGAGGACGCACAGATACGCAGTATTTT

J gene: TRBJ2-7
clone size: .
D gene: .
V gene: TRBV5-1
CDR3 protein: CASSADTYNSYEQYF
CDR3 DNA: TGCGCCAGCAGCGCCGACACCTACAACTCCTACGAGCAGTACTTC

J gene: TRBJ2-7
clone size: .
D gene: .
V gene: TRBV7-2
CDR3 protein: CASKFTGRYEQYF
CDR3 DNA: TGTGCCAGCAAGTTTACAGGGCGGTACGAGCAGTACTTC

J gene: TRBJ2-2
clone size: .
D gene: TRBD2
V gene: TRBV4-3
CDR3 protein: CASSQAGGFFTGELFF
CDR3 DNA: TGCGCCAGCAGCCAAGCGGGAGGGTTTTTCACCGGGGAGCTGTTTTTT

J gene: TRBJ1-4
clone size: .
D gene: .
V gene: TRBV5-1
CDR3 protein: CASSGAQGGEKLFF
CDR3 DNA: TGCGCCAGCAGCGGGGCTCAGGGCGGTGAAAAACTGTTTTTT

J gene: TRBJ1-1
clone size: .
D gene: .
V gene: TRBV5-4
CDR3 protein: CASSLFGGGTEAFF
CDR3 DNA: TGTGCCAGCAGCTTGTTCGGGGGGGGCACTGAAGCTTTCTTT

J gene: TRBJ2-7
clone size: .
D gene: .
V gene: TRBV5-1
CDR3 protein: CASSMTGVYEQYF
CDR3 DNA: TGCGCCAGCAGTATGACGGGAGTCTACGAGCAGTACTTC